Detailed here is one T cell receptor (beta chain). Its antigen is unknown. This entry is derived from a study of monozygotic twins with inflammatory bowel disease. Study-level findings and limits: IBD-affected twins scored below their healthy co-twins in TCRbeta diversity (inverse Simpson). Among IBD patients, fewer clonotypes were shared with others than among healthy twins, especially with disease activity.

Each UMI harboured a 6-nucleotide sample barcode and was appended via template switching. cDNA for TCRalpha and TCRbeta was amplified by nested PCRs of around 17 then roughly 10 cycles. TCRdb re-called the 5' RACE reads and catalogs CDR3 proteins one per entry, DNA excluded. The record lists over 200,000 distinct CDR3 sequences, of which the ten most abundant hold roughly 8%. This CDR3 spans 13 amino acids. CDR1 and CDR2 (germline): KGHSH, LQKENI. The chain is built from TRBV18 and TRBJ1-1; TCRdb lists TRBD1, though no DNA is available to test this call. Sequenced input: blood. The TCR originated in a human donor with ulcerative colitis or Crohn's disease, or a healthy co-twin of an affected twin (not recorded which). CDR3 sequence: CASSGGLNSEVFF.